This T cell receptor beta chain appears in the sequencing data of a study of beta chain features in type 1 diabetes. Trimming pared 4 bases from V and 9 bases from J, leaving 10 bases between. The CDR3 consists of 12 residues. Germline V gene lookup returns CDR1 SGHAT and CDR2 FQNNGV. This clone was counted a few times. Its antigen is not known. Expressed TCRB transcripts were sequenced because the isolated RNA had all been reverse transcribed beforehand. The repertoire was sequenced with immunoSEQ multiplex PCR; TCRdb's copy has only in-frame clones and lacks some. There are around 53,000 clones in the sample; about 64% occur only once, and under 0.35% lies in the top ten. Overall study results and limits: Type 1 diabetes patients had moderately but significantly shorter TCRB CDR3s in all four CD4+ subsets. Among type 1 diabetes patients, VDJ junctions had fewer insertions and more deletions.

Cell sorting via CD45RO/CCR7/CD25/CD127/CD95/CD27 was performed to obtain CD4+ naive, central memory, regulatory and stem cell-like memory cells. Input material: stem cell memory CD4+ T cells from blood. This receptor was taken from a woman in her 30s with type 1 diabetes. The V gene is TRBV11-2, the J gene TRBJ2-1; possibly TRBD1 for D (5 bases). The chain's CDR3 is CASSSQGLEQFF. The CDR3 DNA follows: TGTGCCAGCAGCTCTCAGGGCCTTGAGCAGTTCTTC. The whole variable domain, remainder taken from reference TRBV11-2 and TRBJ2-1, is EAGVAQSPRYKIIEKRQSVAFWCNPISGHATLYWYQQILGQGPKLLIQFQNNGVVDDSQLPKDRFSAERLKGVDSTLKIQPAKLEDSAVYLCASSSQGLEQFFGPGTRLTVL.